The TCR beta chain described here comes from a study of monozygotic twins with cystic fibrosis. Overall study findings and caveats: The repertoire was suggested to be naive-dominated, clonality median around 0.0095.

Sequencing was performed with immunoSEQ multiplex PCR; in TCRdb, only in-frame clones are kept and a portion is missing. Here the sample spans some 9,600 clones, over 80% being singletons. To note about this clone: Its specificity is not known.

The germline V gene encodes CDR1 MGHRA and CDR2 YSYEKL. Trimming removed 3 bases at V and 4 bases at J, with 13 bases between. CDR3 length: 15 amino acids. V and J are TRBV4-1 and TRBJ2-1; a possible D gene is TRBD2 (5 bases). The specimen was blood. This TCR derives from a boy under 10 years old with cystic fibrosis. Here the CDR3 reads CASSQGGGSYNEQFF. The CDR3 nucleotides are TGCGCCAGCAGCCAGGGTGGAGGCAGTTACAATGAGCAGTTCTTC.